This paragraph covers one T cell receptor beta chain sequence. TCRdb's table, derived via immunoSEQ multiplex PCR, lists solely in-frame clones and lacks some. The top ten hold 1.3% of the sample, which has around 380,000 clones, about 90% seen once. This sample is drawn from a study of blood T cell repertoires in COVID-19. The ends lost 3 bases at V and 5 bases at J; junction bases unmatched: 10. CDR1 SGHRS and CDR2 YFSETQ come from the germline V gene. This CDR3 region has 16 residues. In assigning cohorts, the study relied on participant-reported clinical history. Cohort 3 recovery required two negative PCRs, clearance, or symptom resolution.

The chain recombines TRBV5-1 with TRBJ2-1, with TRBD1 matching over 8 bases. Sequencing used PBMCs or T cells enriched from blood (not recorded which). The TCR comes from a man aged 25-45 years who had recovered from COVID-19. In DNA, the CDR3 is TGCGCCAGCAGCTACGCCCGACAGGGGTCCCACAATGAGCAGTTCTTC. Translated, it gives CASSYARQGSHNEQFF.